This entry lists 24 T cell receptor beta chains sequenced from one sample in a study of cytomegalovirus exposure and HLA in healthy donors. The PCR had 60 Vbeta and 13 Jbeta primers. Here immunoSEQ multiplex PCR was the method, and the copy in TCRdb shows in-frame clones only, minus some. The sample includes approximately 240,000 clones, 70% to 85% seen only once; the top ten take roughly 2.6%. Sequencing was performed on PBMCs. These receptors were collected from a woman between 55 and 75 years old in good health and CMV-seropositive.

The chain recombines TRBV27 with TRBJ2-2; 13 bases are a match to TRBD2. Per germline, CDR1 MNHEY and CDR2 SMNVEV (reference sequence). This CDR3 is 16 amino acids long. The ends lost 1 base at V and 5 bases at J; junction bases unmatched: 1. In DNA form, the CDR3 reads TGTGCCAGCAGTTTATGGACTAGCGGGGGTACCGGGGAGCTGTTTTTT. The encoded protein is CASSLWTSGGTGELFF.

This clone was seen once. The rearrangement links TRBV5-6 to TRBJ2-2, with 9 bases aligning to TRBD2. This CDR3 has 16 residues. J was trimmed by 7 bases and V by 4 bases; bases with no gene match: 11. Germline assignment: CDR1 SGHDT and CDR2 YYEEEE. CDR3 in DNA: TGTGCCAGCAGCCCGGAAACGCGGGGGGGCGGCGGGGAGCTGTTTTTT. Its translation is CASSPETRGGGGELFF.

The chain combines TRBV7-2 with TRBJ2-2; TRBD1 aligns across 12 bases. This CDR3 comprises 15 residues. Germline lookup yields CDR1 SGHTA and CDR2 FQGNSA. After removal of 5 bases from V and 4 bases from J, the junction contained 2 bases not matched to a gene. The CDR3 protein is CASSRDRGLTGELFF. CDR3 DNA: TGTGCCAGCAGCCGGGACAGGGGGCTCACCGGGGAGCTGTTTTTT.

V is TRBV28 and J is TRBJ1-1; no clear D gene. V lost 4 bases and J lost 4, with 13 bases in between. CDR1 is MDHEN and CDR2 is SYDVKM in the germline V gene. The CDR3 is made up of 14 amino acids. The CDR3 sequence is CASSSPVRGTEAFF. The CDR3 DNA is TGTGCCAGCAGTTCACCCGTTCGAGGCACTGAAGCTTTCTTT.

This chain connects TRBV30 to TRBJ2-7; 7 nucleotides line up with TRBD2. CDR1 is GTSNPN and CDR2 is SVGIG in the germline V gene (reference sequence). With V trimmed by 0 bases and J by 6 bases, 17 bases remained unmatched. The CDR3 consists of 17 residues. CDR3: CAWSVRLEWEGLGEQYF. The CDR3 coding sequence is TGTGCCTGGAGTGTACGGCTGGAGTGGGAGGGCCTCGGCGAGCAGTACTTC.

To note about this clone: An end of the junction does not agree with germline; a read error may underlie this. The chain links TRBV28 to TRBJ1-2, with D uncertain. Looked up from germline, CDR1 is MDHEN and CDR2 is SYDVKM. CDR3 length equals 12 residues. The CDR3 loop reads CANSLSSYGYTF. DNA of the CDR3: TGTGCCAACAGTTTATCCAGCTATGGCTACACCTTC.

V is TRBV5-1 and J is TRBJ1-5; no clear D gene. The germline gives CDR1 SGHRS, CDR2 YFSETQ. The V and J ends lost 0 bases and 1 base respectively, with 8 bases between them. The CDR3 totals 15 residues. The CDR3 spells CASSLGATSNQPQHF. Written as DNA, the CDR3 is TGCGCCAGCAGCTTGGGGGCCACCAGCAATCAGCCCCAGCATTTT.

The V gene is TRBV30, the J gene TRBJ2-7; a possible D gene is TRBD2 (5 bases). CDR3 length: 12 residues. CDR1 is GTSNPN and CDR2 is SVGIG in the germline V gene (reference sequence). V was pared by 2 bases and J by 4 bases, with 9 bases between. The CDR3: CAWSQLGYEQYF. CDR3 DNA sequence: TGTGCCTGGAGTCAACTAGGGTACGAGCAGTACTTC.

The genes are TRBV10-3 and TRBJ2-7, with D uncertain. The germline V gene encodes CDR1 ENHRY and CDR2 SYGVKD. The CDR3 spans 16 residues. Trimming removed 0 bases from V and 0 bases from J, with 12 bases in between. The CDR3 nucleotides read TGTGCCATCAGTGAGTCCGCCCGGCAGGCCTCCTACGAGCAGTACTTC. Its translation is CAISESARQASYEQYF.

The V call is TRBV5-4, the J call TRBJ1-1, with D possibly matching TRBD1 (6 bases). The CDR3 covers 15 residues. Germline CDR1 and CDR2: SGHNT and YYREEE (reference sequence). V dropped 0 bases and J dropped 1 base, with 10 bases sitting between them. As DNA, the CDR3 is TGTGCCAGCAGCTTGGGTGGCAGGGGGAACACTGAAGCTTTCTTT. Its translation: CASSLGGRGNTEAFF.

The rearrangement uses TRBV10-3 and TRBJ2-5; 7 bases fit TRBD1. This CDR3 has 15 amino acids. After removal of 6 bases from V and 7 bases from J, the junction contained 14 bases not matched to a gene. Germline loops: CDR1 ENHRY, CDR2 SYGVKD. The CDR3 spells CAISLGPGQVGTQYF. The CDR3, as DNA: TGTGCCATCAGCCTAGGCCCCGGACAGGTAGGGACCCAGTACTTC.

The rearrangement joins TRBV5-1 to TRBJ2-6; 11 nucleotides match TRBD1. This CDR3 is built from 17 residues. V was pared by 5 bases and J by 1 base, with 5 bases of the junction left unmatched. From germline, CDR1 is SGHRS and CDR2 YFSETQ. This CDR3 is CASSPGTGGSGANVLTF. The CDR3 DNA reads as TGCGCCAGCAGTCCAGGGACAGGGGGGTCTGGGGCCAACGTCCTGACTTTC.

This clone was seen only a few times. The chain joins TRBV5-1 to TRBJ2-3; D is possibly TRBD2 (6 bases). Germline-derived CDR1 and CDR2 are SGHRS and YFSETQ. Trimming removed 0 bases from V and 2 bases from J, with 10 bases in between. The CDR3 covers 15 residues. CDR3 coding DNA: TGCGCCAGCAGCTTGGAGGAGGGTCACACAGATACGCAGTATTTT. It encodes CASSLEEGHTDTQYF.

The V call is TRBV6-1, the J call TRBJ1-6, with 9 bases that match TRBD1. With 10 bases clipped from V and 6 bases from J, the junction kept 10 bases outside the gene matches. The CDR3 contains 15 residues. Germline lookup yields CDR1 MNHNS and CDR2 SASEGT. CDR3 nucleotide sequence: TGTGCCACACAAGACCCGACAGGGGGTAATTCACCCCTCCACTTT. This translates into CATQDPTGGNSPLHF.

This clone was observed a handful of times. The chain carries TRBV2 and TRBJ1-3; D gene unclear. Between the trimmed V and J ends, which lost 2 bases and 3 bases, there was a span of 11 bases. Germline V gives CDR1 SNHLY, CDR2 FYNNEI. This CDR3 comprises 15 residues. The CDR3: CASSEPLVFGNTIYF. CDR3 nucleotides: TGTGCCAGCAGTGAACCCCTCGTTTTTGGAAACACCATATATTTT.

This chain connects TRBV4-3 to TRBJ1-4, with 7 positions matching TRBD1. The CDR3 runs to 16 residues. V trimming: 1 base; J trimming: 13 bases; junction bases outside the gene matches: 15. Germline CDR1 is LGHNA and CDR2 is YSLEER. Written as DNA, the CDR3 is TGCGCCAGCAGCCAAGTACACAACCGGGCAGGGGGGACACTGTTTTTT. Translating gives CASSQVHNRAGGTLFF.

The chain uses TRBV5-5 and TRBJ2-3; 12 bases fit TRBD2. Trimming took 7 bases from V and 5 from J; bases not matched to a gene: 8. CDR3 length equals 15 residues. CDR1 SGHKS and CDR2 YYEKEE come from the germline V gene (reference sequence). CDR3 bases: TGTGCCAGCGGCCGACTAGCGGGAGCTGTAGATACGCAGTATTTT. Amino acid sequence: CASGRLAGAVDTQYF.

The rearrangement joins TRBV6-6 to TRBJ2-7, with TRBD2 matching 8 bases. J gave up 4 bases and V 4 bases, and 9 bases lay outside the gene matches. The CDR3 length is 15 residues. Germline V gene sequence: CDR1 MNHNY, CDR2 SVGAGI (reference sequence). The DNA of the CDR3 is TGTGCCAGCAGTTTCAGCGGGAGTCTTGGGTACGAGCAGTACTTC. Translated: CASSFSGSLGYEQYF.

Comments on this clone: Other DNA sequences in this specimen translate into the identical CDR3. The DNA of the CDR3 is TGTGCCTGGAGCGGGTCTGGGGCCAACGTCCTGACTTTC. This encodes CAWSGSGANVLTF. The chain combines TRBV30 with TRBJ2-6, with unresolved D. Germline V gene lookup returns CDR1 GTSNPN and CDR2 SVGIG (reference sequence). The CDR3 extends over 13 amino acids. V was trimmed by 3 bases and J by 1 base, leaving 4 bases between them.

The CDR3 protein is CASSQDSRAGANVLTF. Written as DNA, the CDR3 is TGCGCCAGCAGCCAAGATAGCAGGGCGGGGGCCAACGTCCTGACTTTC. V and J are TRBV4-3 and TRBJ2-6; D may be TRBD1 (5 bases). Per germline, CDR1 LGHNA and CDR2 YSLEER. The CDR3 contains 16 residues. V lost 0 bases, J lost 4 bases, and 10 bases lay in between.

The chain has TRBV18 and TRBJ1-5; TRBD1 might be the D (6 bases). The CDR3 extends over 14 amino acids. CDR1 KGHSH and CDR2 LQKENI come from the germline V gene. Trimming removed 3 bases at V and 5 bases at J, with 11 bases between. This CDR3 is CASSPRDKDQPQHF. CDR3 DNA: TGTGCCAGCTCACCCCGGGACAAGGATCAGCCCCAGCATTTT.

This clone was found once. The genes are TRBV4-1 and TRBJ2-3; D is possibly TRBD2 (7 bases). Germline V gene lookup returns CDR1 MGHRA and CDR2 YSYEKL. The V end was cut by 6 bases, the J end by 2 bases, with 12 bases between. The CDR3 covers 14 residues. CDR3 sequence reads: CASRRGPLTDTQYF. The CDR3 DNA is TGCGCCAGCAGGCGGGGGCCCCTCACAGATACGCAGTATTTT.

The gene calls are TRBV18 and TRBJ1-2; D might be TRBD1 (6 bases). The V gene's germline CDR1 is KGHSH and CDR2 LQKENI. V shed 2 bases and J shed 3 bases, with 7 bases lying between them. This CDR3 contains 13 residues. The CDR3 reads CASSPGGHYGYTF. CDR3 DNA: TGTGCCAGCTCACCAGGGGGCCACTATGGCTACACCTTC.

The rearrangement links TRBV9 to TRBJ1-1; 8 nucleotides agree with TRBD1. This CDR3 has 17 amino acids. With V trimmed by 2 bases and J by 0 bases, 9 bases remained unmatched. Germline CDR1 and CDR2: SGDLS and YYNGEE. The CDR3 sequence is CASSVQGAVNVNTEAFF. The CDR3 DNA reads as TGTGCCAGCAGCGTGCAGGGGGCCGTGAACGTGAACACTGAAGCTTTCTTT.